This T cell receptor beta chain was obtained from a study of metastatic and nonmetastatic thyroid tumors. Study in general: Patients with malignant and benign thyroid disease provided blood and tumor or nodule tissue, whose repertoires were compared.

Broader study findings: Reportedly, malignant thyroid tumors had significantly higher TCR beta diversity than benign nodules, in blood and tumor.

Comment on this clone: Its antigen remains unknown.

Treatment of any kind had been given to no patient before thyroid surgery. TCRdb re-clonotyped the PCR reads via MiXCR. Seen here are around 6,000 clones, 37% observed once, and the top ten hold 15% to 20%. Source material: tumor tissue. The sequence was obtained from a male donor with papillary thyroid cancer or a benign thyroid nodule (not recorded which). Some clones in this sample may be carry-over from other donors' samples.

The CDR3 here is CASSFNLLAGGPVEQYF. As DNA, the CDR3 is TGCGCCAGCAGCTTTAACCTTCTAGCGGGAGGGCCAGTCGAGCAGTACTTC. This chain uses TRBV5-1 with TRBJ2-7; 12 bases match TRBD2. Germline V CDR1 and CDR2: SGHRS, YFSETQ. The V segment lost 2 bases and the J segment 6 bases; nucleotides outside the gene matches: 12. This CDR3 region has 17 residues.